A selection of T cell receptor beta chains follows, all from one sample in a study of Graves' ophthalmopathy and Graves' hyperthyroidism. TCRdb reprocessed the multiplex PCR reads via MiXCR and lists one record per CDR3 protein. Among about 400,000 distinct CDR3 sequences, 20% to 25% were seen once, and the ten largest hold more than 2.5%. The specimen sequenced was peripheral blood. The receptors derive from a woman between 18 and 30 years old with stable Graves' hyperthyroidism. The CDR3 runs from the conserved cysteine through the conserved F or W. D genes are given only for firm matches. Clone size appears in some rows only: once, few, many, or a class for an expanded clone.

D,J,size,V,CDR3,DNA
TRBD1,TRBJ2-4,-,TRBV28,CASSPAQGSKNIQYF,TGTGCCAGCAGTCCGGCACAGGGGTCCAAAAACATTCAGTACTTC
-,TRBJ1-1,many,TRBV7-9,CASSLDGRSNTEAFF,TGTGCCAGCAGCCTAGACGGACGGAGTAACACTGAAGCTTTCTTT
-,TRBJ1-1,-,TRBV6-5,CASSYPGGGNTEACF,TGTGCCAGCAGTTACCCGGGGGGGGGAAACACTGAAGCTTGCTTT
-,TRBJ1-1,once,TRBV7-9,CASSLGQPSEAFF,TGTGCCAGCAGCTTAGGGCAGCCAAGTGAAGCTTTCTTT
-,TRBJ2-7,many,TRBV15,CATSHWGRGKYYEQYF,TGTGCCACCAGCCATTGGGGACGGGGAAAATACTACGAGCAGTACTTC
-,TRBJ2-3,many,TRBV20-1,CSARLGGVSTDTQYF,TGCAGTGCTAGGCTGGGGGGAGTTTCGACAGATACGCAGTATTTT
TRBD2,TRBJ2-7,many,TRBV12-3/TRBV12-4,CASSLGRRSRGLLLAGDYEQYF,TGTGCCAGCAGTTTGGGTCGCCGCTCCAGGGGCCTCCTACTAGCGGGAGACTACGAGCAGTACTTC
-,TRBJ1-2,many,TRBV12-5,CASGLAAPNGYTF,TGTGCTAGTGGTTTGGCAGCCCCTAATGGCTACACCTTC
TRBD2,TRBJ2-5,many,TRBV20-1,CSAHGRNQETQYF,TGCAGTGCTCACGGGAGGAACCAAGAGACCCAGTACTTC
TRBD2,TRBJ2-5,-,TRBV20-1,CSADTSGRAETQYF,TGCAGTGCCGATACTAGCGGGAGGGCCGAGACCCAGTACTTC
TRBD1,TRBJ1-2,-,TRBV18,CASEERTGGYGYTF,TGTGCCAGCGAAGAAAGGACAGGGGGCTATGGCTACACCTTC
TRBD1,TRBJ2-7,many,TRBV5-1,CASSRDRGLYEQYF,TGCGCCAGCAGCAGGGACAGGGGGCTATACGAGCAGTACTTC
TRBD1,TRBJ2-5,many,TRBV12-3/TRBV12-4,CASSLGQGVEETQYF,TGTGCCAGCAGTTTAGGACAGGGGGTGGAAGAGACCCAGTACTTC
-,TRBJ2-7,many,TRBV12-3/TRBV12-4,CASSLGYNLVGEQYF,TGTGCCAGCAGTTTAGGGTACAACCTCGTTGGGGAGCAGTACTTC
-,TRBJ2-6,many,TRBV20-1,CSARRERPSGANVLTF,TGCAGTGCACGGAGAGAGCGCCCCTCTGGGGCCAACGTCCTGACTTTC
-,TRBJ2-7,-,TRBV28,CASGPAQPYF,TGTGCCAGCGGGCCGGCTCAGCCGTACTTC
TRBD2,TRBJ2-5,-,TRBV2,CASSLLPSGGVQETQYF,TGTGCCAGCAGTTTGCTCCCTAGCGGGGGGGTACAAGAGACCCAGTACTTC
TRBD2,TRBJ2-7,many,TRBV15,CATSRDTSGSYEQYF,TGTGCCACCAGCAGAGATACTAGCGGGAGCTACGAGCAGTACTTC
-,TRBJ2-7,many,TRBV6-1,CASSGELESHYEQYF,TGTGCCAGCAGTGGTGAATTGGAATCTCATTACGAGCAGTACTTC
-,TRBJ1-5,many,TRBV7-2,CASSKDSLSNQPQHF,TGTGCCAGCAGCAAAGACAGCCTTAGCAATCAGCCCCAGCATTTT
-,TRBJ2-7,few,TRBV18,CASSPPSGLASYEQYF,TGTGCCAGCTCACCACCTTCGGGACTCGCCTCCTACGAGCAGTACTTC
-,TRBJ1-1,many,TRBV2,CASSELGTEAFF,TGTGCCAGCAGTGAATTGGGGACTGAAGCTTTCTTT